Reported below is one T cell receptor (beta chain). Antigen unknown. CDR3 length equals 13 residues. Per the germline V gene, CDR1 is GTSNPN and CDR2 is SVGIG (reference sequence). V was pared by 2 bases and J by 9 bases, with 5 bases of the junction left unmatched. This sample was taken from a study of CD8+ T cells in alopecia areata. Turning to the study itself: Treated patients were scored for severity by percent of scalp affected.

Study findings and constraints: For patients receiving tofacitinib, scalp clonality and expanded CD8+ clones among the top 100 significantly decreased. With patients, TCR sharing proved less clear than in mice, a difference possibly related to HLA.

As to treatment: oral pan-JAK inhibitor, 5-10 mg twice daily. Reverse transcription of extracted RNA yielded cDNA, which provided the sequencing template. Sequencing used immunoSEQ multiplex PCR; TCRdb keeps in-frame clones, though not all of them. The table shows about 190,000 clones, with around three fifths occurring only once. Specimen: CD4+ T cells sorted from blood, collected at week 24, from a patient treated with tofacitinib. The TCR was taken from a human donor with alopecia areata. The chain links TRBV30 to TRBJ1-5, with TRBD1 identical over 9 bases. The CDR3 DNA reads TGTGCCTGGAGTAGGGACAGGGACGGGCCCCAGCATTTT. Amino acids: CAWSRDRDGPQHF.